This T cell receptor beta chain is from a study of blood T cells in healthy people across ages. Only one count was recorded for this clonotype. For the second PCR, which ran for 7 to 11 cycles, a sample-barcoded 5' primer and a J-beta primer mix were used. In TCRdb, the 5' RACE reads were re-called with MiXCR into one record per CDR3 protein. The profile shows some 760,000 distinct CDR3 sequences, roughly 25% of them singletons. Losses at the gene ends were 3 bases for V and 2 bases for J; bases not matched to a gene: 7. The CDR3 extends over 15 amino acids. Germline V gene lookup returns CDR1 SGHRS and CDR2 YFSETQ. The same data also contributed to another study, on T cells of mothers and their children.

This rearrangement joins TRBV5-1 to TRBJ2-5; 7 bases are a match to TRBD1. The TCR originated in a boy aged 5-17 years in good health. The sequencing input was blood. In DNA, the CDR3 is TGCGCCAGCAGCTCCGGACAGGCCAAACAAGAGACCCAGTACTTC. Translated, it gives CASSSGQAKQETQYF.